This T cell receptor beta chain was recorded in a study of blood T cell repertoires in COVID-19. Source study methods: Reference gene primer amplification gave nucleated cell count estimates. Clones were read by immunoSEQ multiplex PCR, and TCRdb kept only the in-frame ones, dropping some. Clonal size and the V and J genes are those of that table, whereas D and trimming came from the DNA. The sample has roughly 330,000 clones, around nine tenths seen once. CDR3 length: 18 residues. Germline V CDR1 and CDR2: SGHVS, FQNEAQ. V shed 5 bases, J shed 4 bases, and the junction held 20 bases outside the gene matches. Which cohort a participant joined came from the clinical history participants gave.

The TCR sequence derives from a man aged 25 to 40 who had recovered from COVID-19. The material sequenced was PBMCs or T cells enriched from blood (not recorded which). The chain combines TRBV7-8 with TRBJ2-7; 7 bases fit TRBD1. Written as DNA, the CDR3 is TGTGCCAGCAGCCTCGCCCCCGGGATCAACAGGGGCGAATACGAGCAGTACTTC. This sequence encodes CASSLAPGINRGEYEQYF.